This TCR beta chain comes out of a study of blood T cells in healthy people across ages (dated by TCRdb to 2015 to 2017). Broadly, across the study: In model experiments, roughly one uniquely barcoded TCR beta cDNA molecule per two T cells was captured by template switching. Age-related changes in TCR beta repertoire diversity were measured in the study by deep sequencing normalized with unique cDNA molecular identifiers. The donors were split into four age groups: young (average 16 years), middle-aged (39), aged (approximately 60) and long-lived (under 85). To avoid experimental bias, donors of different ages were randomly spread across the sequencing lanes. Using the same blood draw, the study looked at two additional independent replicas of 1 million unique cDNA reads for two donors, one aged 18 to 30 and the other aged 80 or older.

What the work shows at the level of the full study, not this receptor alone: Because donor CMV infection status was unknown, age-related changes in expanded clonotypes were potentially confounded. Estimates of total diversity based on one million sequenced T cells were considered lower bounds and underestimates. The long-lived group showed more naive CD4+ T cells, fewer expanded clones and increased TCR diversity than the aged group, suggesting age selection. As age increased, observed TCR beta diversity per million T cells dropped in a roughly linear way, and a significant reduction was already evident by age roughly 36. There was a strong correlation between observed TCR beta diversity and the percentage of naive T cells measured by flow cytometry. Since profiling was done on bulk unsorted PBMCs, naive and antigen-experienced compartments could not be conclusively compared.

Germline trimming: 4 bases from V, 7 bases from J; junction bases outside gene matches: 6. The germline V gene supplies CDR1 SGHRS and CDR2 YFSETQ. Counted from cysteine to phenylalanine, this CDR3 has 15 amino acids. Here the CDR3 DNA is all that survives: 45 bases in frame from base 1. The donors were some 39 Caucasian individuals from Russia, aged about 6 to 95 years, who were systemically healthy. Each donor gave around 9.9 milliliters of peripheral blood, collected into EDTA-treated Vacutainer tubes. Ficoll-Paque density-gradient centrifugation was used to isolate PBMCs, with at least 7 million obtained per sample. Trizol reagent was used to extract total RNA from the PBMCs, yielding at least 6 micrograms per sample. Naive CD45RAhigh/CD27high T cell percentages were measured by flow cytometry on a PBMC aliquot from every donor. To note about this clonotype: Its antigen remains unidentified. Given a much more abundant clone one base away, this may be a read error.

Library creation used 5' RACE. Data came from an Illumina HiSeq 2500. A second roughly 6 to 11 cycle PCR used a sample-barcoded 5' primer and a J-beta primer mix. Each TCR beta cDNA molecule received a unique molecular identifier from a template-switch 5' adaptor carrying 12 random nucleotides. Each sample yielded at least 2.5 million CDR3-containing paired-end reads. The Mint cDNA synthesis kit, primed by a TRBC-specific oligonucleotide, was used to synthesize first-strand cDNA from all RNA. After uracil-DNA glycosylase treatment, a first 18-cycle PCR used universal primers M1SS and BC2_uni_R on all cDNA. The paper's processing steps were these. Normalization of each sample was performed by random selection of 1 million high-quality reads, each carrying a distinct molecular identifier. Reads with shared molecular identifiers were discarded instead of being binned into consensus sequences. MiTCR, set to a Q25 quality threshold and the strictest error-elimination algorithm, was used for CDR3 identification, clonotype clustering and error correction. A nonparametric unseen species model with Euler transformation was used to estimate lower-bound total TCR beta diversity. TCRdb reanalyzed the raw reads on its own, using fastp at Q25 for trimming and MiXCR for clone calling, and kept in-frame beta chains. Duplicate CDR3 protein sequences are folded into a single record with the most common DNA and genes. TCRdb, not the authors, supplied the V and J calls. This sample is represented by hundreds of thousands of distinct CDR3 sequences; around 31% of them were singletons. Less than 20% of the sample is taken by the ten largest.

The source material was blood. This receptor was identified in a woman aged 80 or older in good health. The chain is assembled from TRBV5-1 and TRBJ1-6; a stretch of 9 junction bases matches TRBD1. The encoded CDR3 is CASSPGQGINSPLHF. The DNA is TGCGCCAGCAGCCCGGGACAGGGTATAAATTCACCCCTCCACTTT. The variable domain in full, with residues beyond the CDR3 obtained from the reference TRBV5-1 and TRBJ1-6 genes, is KAGVTQTPRYLIKTRGQQVTLSCSPISGHRSVSWYQQTPGQGLQFLFEYFSETQRNKGNFPGRFSGRQFSNSRSEMNVSTLELGDSALYLCASSPGQGINSPLHFGNGTRLTVT.